Here is one T cell receptor beta chain with its context. The CDR3 is made up of 15 amino acids. Trimming took 5 bases from V and 5 from J; bases not matched to a gene: 11. Germline V CDR1 and CDR2: GTSNPN, SVGIG (reference sequence). TCRdb's copy holds only in-frame clones and misses some; the assay was immunoSEQ multiplex PCR. The sample comprises about 190,000 clones, 91% of which are singletons, and approximately 1.8% rests with the top ten. The entry originates in a study of control samples from healthy donors and cancer patients. V gene TRBV30 combines with J gene TRBJ2-1; 8 bases map to TRBD2. This clonotype originated in a man younger than 40 in good health. The sequenced sample consisted of blood. This CDR3 is CAWLMRGGRDNEQFF. In DNA form, the CDR3 reads TGTGCCTGGTTGATGCGCGGGGGGAGAGACAATGAGCAGTTCTTC.